The clone carrying this TCR beta chain appeared a few times. The V end was cut by 5 bases, the J end by 0 bases, with 8 bases between. Germline CDR1 reads SGHVS; CDR2 reads FQNEAQ. The CDR3 runs to 13 residues. The data are from a study of early T cells in non-severe SARS-CoV-2 infection. TCRdb fed the 5' RACE reads into MiXCR, producing one record per CDR3 protein. The sample consists of some 66,000 distinct CDR3 sequences, around an eighth of them appearing once. The V and J genes are TRBV7-8 and TRBJ2-7, with D unresolved. The sequence came from an adult who was a healthcare worker with PCR-confirmed SARS-CoV-2 infection or an uninfected control (not recorded which). The sample was whole blood. This chain's CDR3 is CASSPRASYEQYF. The CDR3 nucleotides are TGTGCCAGCAGCCCCCGGGCCTCCTACGAGCAGTACTTC.